This T cell receptor beta chain was identified in a study of Graves' ophthalmopathy and Graves' hyperthyroidism. CDR3 size: 14 residues. Germline values: CDR1 LNHDA, CDR2 SQIVND (reference sequence). V lost 4 bases, J lost 1 base, and 2 bases stayed unmatched. Moderate-to-severe activity, with CAS ≥3, NOSPECS ≥4 and duration under 3 months, characterized the donors with ophthalmopathy. Additional autoimmune diseases, uncontrolled infections, pregnancy or lactation disqualified patients. Many counts were recorded for this clonotype. Amplified material comprised TCR beta CDR3 regions derived from RNA transcripts. First-round RT-PCR with HTBI primers preceded a second-round multiplex PCR. TCRdb reprocessed the multiplex PCR reads with MiXCR, giving one entry per CDR3 protein. The sample contains 650,000 to 800,000 distinct CDR3 sequences, 35% to 45% of which appear only once.

The sequence came from an adult man with Graves' ophthalmopathy. The chain employs TRBV19 and TRBJ1-2, with 8 positions matching TRBD1. Sample: peripheral blood. The DNA for the CDR3 is TGTGCCAGTAGTAGGACAGGGATTAACTATGGCTACACCTTC. It translates to CASSRTGINYGYTF.